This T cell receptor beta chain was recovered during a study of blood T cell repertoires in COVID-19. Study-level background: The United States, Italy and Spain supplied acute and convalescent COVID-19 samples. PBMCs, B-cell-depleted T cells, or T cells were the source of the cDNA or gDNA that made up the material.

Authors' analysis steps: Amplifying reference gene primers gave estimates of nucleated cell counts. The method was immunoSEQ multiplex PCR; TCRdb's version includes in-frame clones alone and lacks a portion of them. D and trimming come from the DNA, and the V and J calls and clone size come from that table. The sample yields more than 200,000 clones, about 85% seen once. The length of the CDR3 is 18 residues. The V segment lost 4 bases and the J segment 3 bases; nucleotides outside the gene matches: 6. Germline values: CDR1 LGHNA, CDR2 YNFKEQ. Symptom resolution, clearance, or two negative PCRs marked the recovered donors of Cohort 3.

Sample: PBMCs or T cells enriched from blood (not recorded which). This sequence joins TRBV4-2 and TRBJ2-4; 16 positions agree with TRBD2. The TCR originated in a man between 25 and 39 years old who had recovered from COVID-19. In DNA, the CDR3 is TGTGCCAGCAGCCCGGGACTAGCGGGAGGGCGGGACAAAAACATTCAGTACTTC. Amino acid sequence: CASSPGLAGGRDKNIQYF.